This TCR beta chain was observed in a study of blood T cell repertoires in COVID-19. In the study overall: The United States, Italy and Spain provided the acute and convalescent COVID-19 samples. Nucleic acid was either cDNA or gDNA, and it came from T cells, B-cell-depleted T cells, or PBMCs.

Trimming shortened V by 4 bases and J by 3 bases, and 10 bases separated the two germline ends. The CDR3 length is 14 residues. Authors' methods: Cell counts per sample came from amplifying reference gene primers. The method was immunoSEQ multiplex PCR; TCRdb's version includes in-frame clones alone and lacks a portion of them. V and J calls and clone size follow that table, whereas D and trimming were derived from the DNA. The sample holds tens of thousands of clones, 75% to 90% seen once. This chain uses TRBV23-1 with TRBJ1-5, with D possibly TRBD1 on 6 matching bases. TRBV23-1 is identified as an open reading frame with a role that is uncertain. This clonotype was obtained from a human donor with active COVID-19. The donor label of this sample is uncertain. The sample taken for sequencing was peripheral blood. The CDR3 is CASSRDRPNQPQHF. CDR3 DNA: TGCGCCAGCAGTCGCGACAGGCCCAATCAGCCCCAGCATTTT.